These 31 T cell receptor beta chains were sequenced from one sample in a study of blood T cell repertoires in COVID-19 (dated by TCRdb to the early 2020s). Libraries were made using the immunoSEQ multiplex PCR assay. As stored in TCRdb, this immuneACCESS dataset retains in-frame rearrangements with V and J assigned. A fraction of the clones does not appear; measured against another copy, unresolved V genes explain less than half of the discrepancy, and the remainder lacks a known reason. A total of roughly 240,000 clones appear in this sample, roughly 88% of them only once. The biggest ten clones account for approximately 6% of the sample. The sequencing sample was made of peripheral blood. All receptors derive from a woman aged 80 or older with COVID-19, enrolled during active disease.

The chain couples TRBV5-8 to TRBJ1-5, with TRBD1 matching over 12 bases. The germline CDR1 and CDR2 sequences are SGHTS and YDEGEE. CDR3 size: 18 residues. The J segment lost 7 bases and the V segment lost 4 bases, leaving 15 bases of the junction unmatched. CDR3: CASSPGPGQGASAQPQHF. DNA for the CDR3: TGTGCCAGCAGCCCTGGACCGGGACAGGGGGCATCCGCACAGCCCCAGCATTTT.

The V and J genes are TRBV27 and TRBJ2-3; the D gene is possibly TRBD2 (7 bases). Germline V lookup: CDR1 MNHEY, CDR2 SMNVEV (reference sequence). V was cut by 3 bases and J by 2 bases, with 12 bases left in between. The CDR3 totals 15 residues. The CDR3, as DNA: TGTGCCAGCAGTTTTGGGGGGGCTGTCACAGATACGCAGTATTTT. Translation gives CASSFGGAVTDTQYF.

The chain links TRBV4-1 to TRBJ2-7, with TRBD1 matching over 7 bases. This CDR3 is built from 14 residues. Germline V gene data show CDR1 as MGHRA and CDR2 as YSYEKL. Unmatched junction bases numbered 6, after V lost 2 bases and J lost 5 bases. In DNA, the CDR3 is TGCGCCAGCAGCCAAAAACAGGGGACGAACGAGCAGTACTTC. Translated: CASSQKQGTNEQYF.

The V gene is TRBV5-1, the J gene TRBJ1-2; no reliable D call. This CDR3 has 14 residues. Germline V lookup: CDR1 SGHRS, CDR2 YFSETQ. V was shortened by 4 bases and J by 2 bases, with 12 bases between the two germline ends. The CDR3 bases are TGCGCCAGCAGCCTGAGTCCACCCAACTATGGCTACACCTTC. Translating it yields CASSLSPPNYGYTF.

This chain joins TRBV9 and TRBJ2-5, with 16 bases fitting TRBD2. In germline, CDR1 is SGDLS, CDR2 YYNGEE. V lost 4 bases, J lost 5 bases, and 8 bases stayed unmatched. The CDR3 length is 17 residues. The CDR3 spells CASSSGTSGGARETQYF. The CDR3, as DNA: TGTGCCAGCAGCTCCGGGACTAGCGGGGGGGCACGGGAGACCCAGTACTTC.

This clone has a handful of counts. The rearrangement joins TRBV11-3 to TRBJ2-1; 10 nucleotides match TRBD2. The CDR3 has 15 amino acids. The junction had 5 bases not matched to a gene; V was cut back by 3 bases and J by 6 bases. Germline V gene data show CDR1 as SGHNT and CDR2 as YENEEA. CDR3 nucleotides: TGTGCCAGCAGCTTCCGTAGCGGGGGGTCCAATGAGCAGTTCTTC. Its translation is CASSFRSGGSNEQFF.

The J gene is TRBJ1-2, the V gene TRBV3-1 (or the pseudogene TRBV3-2); D remains unclear. This CDR3 spans 15 amino acids. The germline V and J ends were trimmed by 1 base and 2 bases, with 11 bases remaining between them. Germline lookup yields CDR1 LGHDT and CDR2 YNNKEL (reference sequence). CDR3 sequence reads: CASSQAGRINYGYTF. CDR3 nucleotide sequence: TGTGCCAGCAGCCAAGCTGGCAGGATCAACTATGGCTACACCTTC.

This clone occurred a few times. This chain connects TRBV5-1 to TRBJ1-1, with a weak D call TRBD1 (6 bases). The CDR3 totals 15 residues. Germline CDR1 and CDR2: SGHRS and YFSETQ. Trimming removed 6 bases from V and 3 bases from J, with 18 bases in between. CDR3 sequence: CASTQTGGAYTEAFF. CDR3 in DNA: TGCGCCAGCACCCAGACGGGGGGGGCGTACACTGAAGCTTTCTTT. Supplemented by reference TRBV5-1 and TRBJ1-1, the full variable domain reads KAGVTQTPRYLIKTRGQQVTLSCSPISGHRSVSWYQQTPGQGLQFLFEYFSETQRNKGNFPGRFSGRQFSNSRSEMNVSTLELGDSALYLCASTQTGGAYTEAFFGQGTRLTVV.

The chain couples TRBV5-5 to TRBJ2-3, with TRBD1 identical over 7 bases. The CDR3 has 15 residues. The V segment lost 4 bases and the J segment 2 bases; nucleotides outside the gene matches: 7. Per germline, CDR1 SGHKS and CDR2 YYEKEE (reference sequence). CDR3 sequence: CASSPQGIPTDTQYF. CDR3 sequence (DNA): TGTGCCAGCAGCCCACAGGGGATCCCCACAGATACGCAGTATTTT.

The rearrangement links TRBV4-2 to TRBJ2-1; a weak D match, TRBD2 (5 bases). The CDR3 covers 15 residues. The V gene's germline CDR1 is LGHNA and CDR2 YNFKEQ. V was pared by 1 base and J by 8 bases, with 15 bases between. CDR3 in DNA: TGTGCCAGCAGCCAAGCCCGAGGGCCGACCTATGAGCAGTTCTTC. This translates into CASSQARGPTYEQFF.

V gene TRBV5-1 combines with J gene TRBJ2-3; 7 nucleotides agree with TRBD1. V lost 4 bases to trimming and J lost 2 bases; unmatched junction nucleotides: 4. This CDR3 region has 14 residues. CDR1 SGHRS and CDR2 YFSETQ come from the germline V gene. The CDR3: CASSMGQNTDTQYF. CDR3 nucleotide sequence: TGCGCCAGCAGCATGGGACAGAACACAGATACGCAGTATTTT.

The chain links TRBV19 to TRBJ1-5; D not resolved. V was trimmed by 1 base and J by 4 bases, leaving 11 bases between them. CDR3 length: 15 amino acids. CDR1 and CDR2 from the germline V gene are LNHDA and SQIVND (reference sequence). CDR3 in DNA: TGTGCCAGTAGTATAGGGGCAGTCCAGAATCAGCCCCAGCATTTT. Translation: CASSIGAVQNQPQHF.

The CDR3 is CASSDSPQGYTF. Here the CDR3 DNA reads TGTGCCAGTAGTGACAGTCCTCAAGGCTACACCTTC. V is TRBV19 and J is TRBJ1-2, with D perhaps TRBD1 (5 bases). The length of the CDR3 is 12 residues. V lost 5 bases and J 8 bases, leaving 12 bases between the germline ends. The germline gives CDR1 LNHDA, CDR2 SQIVND (reference sequence).

This rearrangement joins TRBV6-5 to TRBJ1-6, with D perhaps TRBD1 (6 bases). Germline CDR1 reads MNHEY; CDR2 reads SVGAGI. The CDR3 runs 13 residues. Between the trimmed V and J ends, which lost 8 bases and 6 bases, there was a span of 11 bases. The CDR3 loop is CASAGTFNSPLHF. CDR3 coding DNA: TGTGCCAGCGCAGGGACATTTAATTCACCCCTCCACTTT.

The rearrangement joins TRBV6-6 to TRBJ2-4, with 9 bases matching TRBD2. V gave up 0 bases and J gave up 8 bases; unmatched junction bases: 8. Germline V CDR1 and CDR2: MNHNY, SVGAGI (reference sequence). This CDR3 comprises 16 residues. The CDR3 DNA is TGTGCCAGCAGTTACTCCTCCGCGGGGGGGCTGGACATTCAGTACTTC. This sequence encodes CASSYSSAGGLDIQYF.

The J gene is TRBJ2-1, the V gene TRBV18, with D possibly TRBD1 on 5 matching bases. The germline V gene encodes CDR1 KGHSH and CDR2 LQKENI. V was clipped by 1 base and J by 7 bases, with 11 bases between them. The CDR3 consists of 14 residues. The CDR3: CASSPQSAGNEQFF. For the CDR3, the DNA is TGTGCCAGCTCACCACAGAGCGCAGGGAATGAGCAGTTCTTC.

The genes are TRBV6-2 or TRBV6-3 and TRBJ1-2; a weak D match, TRBD1 (5 bases). CDR3 length equals 14 residues. The germline V and J ends were trimmed by 4 bases and 4 bases, with 13 bases remaining between them. Per the germline V gene, CDR1 is MNHEY and CDR2 is SVGEGT. CDR3 region: CASSSAWGFYGYTF. CDR3 nucleotides: TGTGCCAGCAGTTCCGCCTGGGGCTTCTATGGCTACACCTTC.

The CDR3: CASGEGRYGYTF. DNA for the CDR3: TGTGCCAGCGGCGAGGGTCGCTATGGCTACACCTTC. V usage is TRBV4-2 and J usage is TRBJ1-2; D gene unclear. This CDR3 has 12 residues. The germline CDR1 and CDR2 sequences are LGHNA and YNFKEQ. Trimming pared 8 bases from V and 4 bases from J, leaving 11 bases between.

The V gene is TRBV5-1, the J gene TRBJ2-5, with 7 bases fitting TRBD1. The germline V gene encodes CDR1 SGHRS and CDR2 YFSETQ. V trimming: 4 bases; J trimming: 5 bases; junction bases outside the gene matches: 8. This CDR3 has 14 residues. In DNA form, the CDR3 reads TGCGCCAGCAGCCCACAGGGGCAGGGTGAGACCCAGTACTTC. Its protein product is CASSPQGQGETQYF.

The chain carries TRBV7-2 and TRBJ1-1; TRBD1 aligns across 9 bases. The V segment lost 5 bases and the J segment 1 base; nucleotides outside the gene matches: 8. The CDR3 contains 16 residues. Germline V gives CDR1 SGHTA, CDR2 FQGNSA. CDR3 protein: CASSLVGTGTNTEAFF. CDR3 nucleotide sequence: TGTGCCAGCAGCCTCGTCGGGACAGGGACGAACACTGAAGCTTTCTTT.

DNA of the CDR3: TGTGCCAGCTCACCAACTTTGGTGGATGAGCAGTTCTTC. Residues: CASSPTLVDEQFF. This chain uses TRBV18 with TRBJ2-1; D ambiguous. The CDR3 has 13 amino acids. Per germline, CDR1 KGHSH and CDR2 LQKENI. V was shortened by 2 bases and J by 8 bases, with 10 bases between the two germline ends. Full variable domain (remainder filled in from reference TRBV18 and TRBJ2-1): NAGVMQNPRHLVRRRGQEARLRCSPMKGHSHVYWYRQLPEEGLKFMVYLQKENIIDESGMPKERFSAEFPKEGPSILRIQQVVRGDSAAYFCASSPTLVDEQFFGPGTRLTVL.

In its sample, this clone was seen a few times. V is TRBV6-6 and J is TRBJ2-7; tentatively, D is TRBD2 (5 bases). This CDR3 has 11 amino acids. The germline gives CDR1 MNHNY, CDR2 SVGAGI (reference sequence). Trimming removed 4 bases from V and 5 bases from J, with 6 bases in between. The CDR3 region has the DNA TGTGCCAGCAGTTCGGGGAACGAGCAGTACTTC. Protein product: CASSSGNEQYF.

This chain links TRBV12-3 or TRBV12-4 with TRBJ2-2; 8 nucleotides align to TRBD1. V was clipped by 5 bases and J by 8 bases; unmatched bases: 4. This CDR3 is 13 amino acids long. CDR3 bases: TGTGCCAGCAGTGCGACAGGGGCTGGGGAGCTGTTTTTT. It translates to CASSATGAGELFF.

V is TRBV5-4 and J is TRBJ2-2; TRBD2 matches at 11 bases. Looked up from germline, CDR1 is SGHNT and CDR2 is YYREEE (reference sequence). The CDR3 runs 17 residues. Trimming cost V 4 bases and J 4 bases; bases outside gene matches: 9. Here the CDR3 reads CASSPSSGGAGTGELFF. In DNA, the CDR3 is TGTGCCAGCAGCCCCAGTAGCGGGGGGGCAGGCACCGGGGAGCTGTTTTTT.

This clone was recorded once. J is TRBJ1-2 and V is TRBV7-2; perhaps TRBD1 as D (5 bases). Trimming left V 4 bases short and J 6 bases short, with 18 bases between. The CDR3 totals 15 residues. Germline-derived CDR1 and CDR2 are SGHTA and FQGNSA. The CDR3 sequence is CASSSRTGGLNGYTF. Written as DNA, the CDR3 is TGTGCCAGCAGCTCCCGTACGGGGGGTTTGAATGGCTACACCTTC.

V is TRBV29-1 and J is TRBJ2-3, with a possible D match to TRBD2 (6 bases). CDR1 SQVTM and CDR2 ANQGSEA come from the germline V gene. This CDR3 is 14 amino acids long. Between the trimmed V and J ends, which lost 5 bases and 2 bases, there was a span of 14 bases. The CDR3: CSVPGTSPTDTQYF. The CDR3 region has the DNA TGCAGCGTTCCCGGGACTTCACCCACAGATACGCAGTATTTT.

To note about this clone: In the same sample, other DNA sequences code for this CDR3. The chain employs TRBV3-1 (or the pseudogene TRBV3-2) and TRBJ1-1, with TRBD1 identical over 7 bases. J gave up 5 bases and V 4 bases, and 4 bases lay outside the gene matches. This CDR3 region has 13 residues. Per germline, CDR1 LGHDT and CDR2 YNNKEL (reference sequence). CDR3 coding DNA: TGTGCCAGCAGCCCTACAGGGGTAACTGAAGCTTTCTTT. Its protein is CASSPTGVTEAFF.

The chain has TRBV28 and TRBJ1-4, with 8 nucleotides matching TRBD1. CDR1 and CDR2 (germline): MDHEN, SYDVKM. CDR3 length: 15 residues. V trimming: 8 bases; J trimming: 3 bases; junction bases outside the gene matches: 8. CDR3 region: CASSTGGTSNEKLFF. CDR3 coding DNA: TGTGCCAGCTCAACAGGGGGAACCTCTAATGAAAAACTGTTTTTT.

This chain uses TRBV5-4 with TRBJ1-1; 9 bases align to TRBD1. The CDR3 spans 15 residues. Unmatched junction bases numbered 8, after V lost 4 bases and J lost 4 bases. Germline V gene lookup returns CDR1 SGHNT and CDR2 YYREEE (reference sequence). The CDR3 spells CASSVGTGTATEAFF. The CDR3 nucleotides are TGTGCCAGCAGCGTCGGGACAGGGACGGCCACTGAAGCTTTCTTT.

The V gene is TRBV3-1 (or the pseudogene TRBV3-2), the J gene TRBJ1-6, with 7 positions matching TRBD1. The germline gives CDR1 LGHDT, CDR2 YNNKEL (reference sequence). J gave up 12 bases and V 3 bases, and 5 bases lay outside the gene matches. This CDR3 region has 13 residues. This CDR3 reads CASSHLRQGPLHF. The CDR3 DNA follows: TGTGCCAGCAGCCATCTCCGACAGGGACCCCTCCACTTT.

The chain couples TRBV7-2 to TRBJ1-4, with 8 bases lining up with TRBD1. The trim removed 5 bases at V and 8 bases at J, leaving 4 bases unmatched. Germline V CDR1 and CDR2: SGHTA, FQGNSA. The CDR3 runs to 13 residues. DNA for the CDR3: TGTGCCAGCAGCCTCGACAGGGGAGAAAAACTGTTTTTT. Its translation: CASSLDRGEKLFF.